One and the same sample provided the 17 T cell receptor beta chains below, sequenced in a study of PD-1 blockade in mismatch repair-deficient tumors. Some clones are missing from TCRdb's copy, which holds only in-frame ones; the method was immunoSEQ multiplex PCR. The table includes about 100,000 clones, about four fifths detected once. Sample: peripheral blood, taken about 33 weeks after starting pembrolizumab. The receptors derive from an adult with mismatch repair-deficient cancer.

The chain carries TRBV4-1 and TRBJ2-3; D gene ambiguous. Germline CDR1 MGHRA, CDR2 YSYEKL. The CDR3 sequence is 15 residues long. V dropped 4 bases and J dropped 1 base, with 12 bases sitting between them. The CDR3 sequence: CASSLPSPGTDTQYF. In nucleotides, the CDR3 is TGCGCCAGCAGCCTGCCCTCCCCGGGCACAGATACGCAGTATTTT.

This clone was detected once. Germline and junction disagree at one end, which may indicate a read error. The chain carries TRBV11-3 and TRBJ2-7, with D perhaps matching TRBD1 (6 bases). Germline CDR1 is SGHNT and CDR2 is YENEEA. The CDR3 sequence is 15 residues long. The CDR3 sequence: CASSLEGRGSYEQYF. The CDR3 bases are TGTGCCAGCAGCCTAGAGGGCAGGGGATCCTACGAGCAGTACTTC.

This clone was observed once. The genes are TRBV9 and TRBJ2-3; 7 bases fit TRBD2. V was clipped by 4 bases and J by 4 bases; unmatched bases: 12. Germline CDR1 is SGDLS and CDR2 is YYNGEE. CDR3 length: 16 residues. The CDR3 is CASSLLGREFPDTQYF. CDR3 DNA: TGTGCCAGCAGCCTACTAGGGCGGGAGTTTCCAGATACGCAGTATTTT. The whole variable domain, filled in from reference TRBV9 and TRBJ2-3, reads DSGVTQTPKHLITATGQRVTLRCSPRSGDLSVYWYQQSLDQGLQFLIQYYNGEERAKGNILERFSAQQFPDLHSELNLSSLELGDSALYFCASSLLGREFPDTQYFGPGTRLTVL.

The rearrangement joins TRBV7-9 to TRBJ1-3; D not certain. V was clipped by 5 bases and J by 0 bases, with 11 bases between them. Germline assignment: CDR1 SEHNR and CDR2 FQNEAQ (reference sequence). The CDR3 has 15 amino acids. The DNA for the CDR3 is TGTGCCAGCAGCCTTCGGGCGGACTCTGGAAACACCATATATTTT. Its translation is CASSLRADSGNTIYF.

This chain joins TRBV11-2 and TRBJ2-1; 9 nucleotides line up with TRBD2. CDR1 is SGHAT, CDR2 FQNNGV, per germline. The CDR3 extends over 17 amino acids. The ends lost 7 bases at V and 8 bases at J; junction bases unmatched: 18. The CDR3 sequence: CASTAIFAGGGIYEQFF. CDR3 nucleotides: TGTGCCAGCACCGCCATTTTTGCGGGAGGGGGTATCTATGAGCAGTTCTTC. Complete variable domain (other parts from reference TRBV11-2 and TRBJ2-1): EAGVAQSPRYKIIEKRQSVAFWCNPISGHATLYWYQQILGQGPKLLIQFQNNGVVDDSQLPKDRFSAERLKGVDSTLKIQPAKLEDSAVYLCASTAIFAGGGIYEQFFGPGTRLTVL.

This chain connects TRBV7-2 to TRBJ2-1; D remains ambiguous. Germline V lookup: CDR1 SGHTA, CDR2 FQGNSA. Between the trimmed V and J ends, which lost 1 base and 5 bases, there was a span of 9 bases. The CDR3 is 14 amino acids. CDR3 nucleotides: TGTGCCAGCAGCTTAGGGCCCTACGACAATGAGCAGTTCTTC. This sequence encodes CASSLGPYDNEQFF. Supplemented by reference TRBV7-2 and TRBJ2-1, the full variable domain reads GAGVSQSPSNKVTEKGKDVELRCDPISGHTALYWYRQSLGQGLEFLIYFQGNSAPDKSGLPSDRFSAERTGGSVSTLTIQRTQQEDSAVYLCASSLGPYDNEQFFGPGTRLTVL.

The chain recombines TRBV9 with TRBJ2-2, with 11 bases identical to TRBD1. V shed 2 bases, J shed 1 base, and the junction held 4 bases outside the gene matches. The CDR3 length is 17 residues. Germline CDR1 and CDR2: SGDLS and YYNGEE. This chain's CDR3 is CASSVAGQGVNTGELFF. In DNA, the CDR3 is TGTGCCAGCAGCGTGGCGGGACAGGGGGTGAACACCGGGGAGCTGTTTTTT. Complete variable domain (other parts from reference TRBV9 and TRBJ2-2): DSGVTQTPKHLITATGQRVTLRCSPRSGDLSVYWYQQSLDQGLQFLIQYYNGEERAKGNILERFSAQQFPDLHSELNLSSLELGDSALYFCASSVAGQGVNTGELFFGEGSRLTVL.

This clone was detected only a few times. CDR3 in DNA: TGTGCCAGCAGCGAACTAGCGGGAGAGTACAATGAGCAGTTCTTC. Translation gives CASSELAGEYNEQFF. The chain recombines TRBV7-6 with TRBJ2-1, with TRBD2 identical over 11 bases. CDR3 length equals 15 residues. Trimming cost V 5 bases and J 4 bases; bases outside gene matches: 4. The V gene's germline CDR1 is SGHVS and CDR2 FNYEAQ. The full variable domain, completed using reference TRBV7-6 and TRBJ2-1, is GAGVSQSPRYKVTKRGQDVALRCDPISGHVSLYWYRQALGQGPEFLTYFNYEAQQDKSGLPNDRFSAERPEGSISTLTIQRTEQRDSAMYRCASSELAGEYNEQFFGPGTRLTVL.

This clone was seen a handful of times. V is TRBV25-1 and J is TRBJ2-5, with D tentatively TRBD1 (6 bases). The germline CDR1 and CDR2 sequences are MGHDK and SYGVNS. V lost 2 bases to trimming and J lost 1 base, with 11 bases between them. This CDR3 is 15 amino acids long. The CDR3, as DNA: TGTGCCAGCAGTGAAACGAACAGGGCCCAAGAGACCCAGTACTTC. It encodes CASSETNRAQETQYF.

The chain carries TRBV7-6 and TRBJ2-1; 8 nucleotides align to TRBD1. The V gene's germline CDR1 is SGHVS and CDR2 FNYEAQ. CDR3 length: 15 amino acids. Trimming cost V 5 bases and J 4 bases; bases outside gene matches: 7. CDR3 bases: TGTGCCAGCAGCACCGGACAGGGATTATACAATGAGCAGTTCTTC. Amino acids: CASSTGQGLYNEQFF.

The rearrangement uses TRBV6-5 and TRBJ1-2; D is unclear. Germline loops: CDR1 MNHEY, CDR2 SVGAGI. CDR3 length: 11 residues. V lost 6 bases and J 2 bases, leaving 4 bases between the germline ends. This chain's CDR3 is CASSVNYGYTF. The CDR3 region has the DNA TGTGCCAGCAGCGTCAACTATGGCTACACCTTC.

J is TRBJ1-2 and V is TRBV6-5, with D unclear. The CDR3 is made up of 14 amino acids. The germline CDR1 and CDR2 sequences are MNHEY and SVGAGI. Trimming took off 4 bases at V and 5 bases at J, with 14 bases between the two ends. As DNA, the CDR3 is TGTGCCAGCAGTTTCGACCGACCTCCTTATGGCTACACCTTC. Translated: CASSFDRPPYGYTF.

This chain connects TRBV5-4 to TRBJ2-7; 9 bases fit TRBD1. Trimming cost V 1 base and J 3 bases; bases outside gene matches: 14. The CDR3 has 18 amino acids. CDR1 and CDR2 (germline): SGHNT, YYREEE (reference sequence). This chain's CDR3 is CASSLSSLLTGGRYEQYF. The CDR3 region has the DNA TGTGCCAGCAGCTTGTCCTCATTATTGACAGGGGGACGCTACGAGCAGTACTTC.

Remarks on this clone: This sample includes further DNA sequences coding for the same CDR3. The CDR3 loop reads CASSPRSSYEQYF. The CDR3 DNA reads as TGTGCCAGCAGTCCCCGTAGCTCCTACGAGCAGTACTTC. V is TRBV27 and J is TRBJ2-7; D remains ambiguous. The V end lost 5 bases, the J end lost 0 bases, and 8 bases lay between the germline ends. Germline CDR1 MNHEY, CDR2 SMNVEV (reference sequence). This CDR3 has 13 amino acids.

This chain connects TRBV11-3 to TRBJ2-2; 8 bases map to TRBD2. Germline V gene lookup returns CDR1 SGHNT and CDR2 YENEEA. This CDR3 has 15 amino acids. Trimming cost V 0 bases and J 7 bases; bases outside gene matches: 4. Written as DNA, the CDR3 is TGTGCCAGCAGCTTAGACGGGAGGGCCCTCGGGGAGCTGTTTTTT. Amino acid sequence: CASSLDGRALGELFF.

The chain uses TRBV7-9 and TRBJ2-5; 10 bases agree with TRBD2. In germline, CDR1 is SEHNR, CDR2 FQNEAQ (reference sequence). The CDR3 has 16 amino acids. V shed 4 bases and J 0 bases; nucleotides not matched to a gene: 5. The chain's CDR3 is CASSSKLAGYQETQYF. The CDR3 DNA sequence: TGTGCCAGCAGCTCAAAACTAGCGGGGTACCAAGAGACCCAGTACTTC. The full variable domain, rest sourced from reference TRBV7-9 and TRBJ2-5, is DTGVSQNPRHKITKRGQNVTFRCDPISEHNRLYWYRQTLGQGPEFLTYFQNEAQLEKSRLLSDRFSAERPKGSFSTLEIQRTEQGDSAMYLCASSSKLAGYQETQYFGPGTRLLVL.

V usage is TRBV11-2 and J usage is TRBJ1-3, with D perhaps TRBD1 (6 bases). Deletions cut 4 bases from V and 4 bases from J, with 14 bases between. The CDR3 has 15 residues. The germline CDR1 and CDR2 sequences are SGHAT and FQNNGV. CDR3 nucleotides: TGTGCCAGCAGCTACGTCGGGACAAGAGGAAACACCATATATTTT. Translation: CASSYVGTRGNTIYF. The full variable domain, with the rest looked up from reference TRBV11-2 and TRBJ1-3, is EAGVAQSPRYKIIEKRQSVAFWCNPISGHATLYWYQQILGQGPKLLIQFQNNGVVDDSQLPKDRFSAERLKGVDSTLKIQPAKLEDSAVYLCASSYVGTRGNTIYFGEGSWLTVV.